This T cell receptor (beta chain) appears in the sequencing data of a study of cytomegalovirus exposure and HLA in healthy donors. Study-wide points: Later on, an analysis found that several of the most significant clusters appeared to be linked to common viral pathogens, which included parvovirus B19. A few chains tied to CMV proved CMV antigen-specific in vitro. Sequencing artifact likely explains a cluster of highly shared sequence variants.

Details on this clone: Its antigen is currently unknown.

There were likely unrecorded immune exposures, though donors were nominally healthy when sampled. Researchers ran the PCR with 60 Vbeta and 13 Jbeta primers. TCRdb's copy holds only in-frame clones and misses some; the assay was immunoSEQ multiplex PCR. The sample lists roughly 190,000 clones; 60% to 80% were seen once. Trimming left V 6 bases short and J 2 bases short, with 13 bases between. There are 13 residues in the CDR3. Germline values: CDR1 SQVTM, CDR2 ANQGSEA. The genes are TRBV29-1 and TRBJ1-1, with D possibly being TRBD1 (5 bases). The specimen was PBMCs. This receptor was obtained from a woman under 40 in good health and CMV-seropositive. CDR3 in DNA: TGCAGCGTCTCGGACACTAAAAACACTGAAGCTTTCTTT. It specifies CSVSDTKNTEAFF.